The 4 T cell receptor beta chains reported below all come from one sample, sequenced in a study of PD-L1 blockade in urothelial cancer (dated by TCRdb to 2016 to 2017). Library creation used the immunoSEQ multiplex PCR assay. In TCRdb, the immuneACCESS table is reduced to in-frame sequences with V and J assigned. These tables do not hold every clone; where another copy was compared, an unresolved V gene accounts for under half, and the others remain unexplained. In this sample the table shows approximately 50,000 clones, about 81% of which occur a single time. Together, the top ten hold roughly 1.9% of the sample. In light of the paper, this sample's time point label describes: pretreatment peripheral blood. Sequences were derived from PBMCs, sampled around atezolizumab (anti-PD-L1) treatment. Every receptor here comes from a man aged 50 to 60 with urothelial cancer.

CDR3 nucleotide sequence: TGTGCCAGCAGTCTAGCGGGAGGGCTCCAAGAGACCCAGTACTTC. Translation gives CASSLAGGLQETQYF. The rearrangement joins TRBV5-4 to TRBJ2-5; 12 nucleotides match TRBD2. Germline CDR1 is SGHNT and CDR2 is YYREEE (reference sequence). V trimming: 5 bases; J trimming: 1 base; junction bases outside the gene matches: 3. The CDR3 is 15 residues long.

V gene TRBV7-9 combines with J gene TRBJ2-2; 9 bases agree with TRBD1. J gave up 1 base and V 5 bases, and 11 bases lay outside the gene matches. CDR3 length: 18 amino acids. Per the germline V gene, CDR1 is SEHNR and CDR2 is FQNEAQ (reference sequence). In DNA form, the CDR3 reads TGTGCCAGCAGCCCTCGGGGGACAGGGTCGGGGAACACCGGGGAGCTGTTTTTT. It yields the protein CASSPRGTGSGNTGELFF.

This clone was seen only once. The CDR3 DNA is TGTGCCAGCAGCTTACGGGACAGAGTATGGAAACTGTTTTTT. This sequence encodes CASSLRDRVWKLFF. J is TRBJ1-4 and V is TRBV7-8; TRBD1 aligns across 7 bases. The germline V gene has CDR1 SGHVS and CDR2 FQNEAQ. CDR3 length: 14 amino acids. With V trimmed by 2 bases and J by 11 bases, 8 bases remained unmatched.

This sequence joins TRBV19 and TRBJ1-2, with 8 nucleotides matching TRBD1. Germline lookup yields CDR1 LNHDA and CDR2 SQIVND (reference sequence). The CDR3 totals 17 residues. Unmatched junction bases numbered 14, after V lost 3 bases and J lost 5 bases. In DNA form, the CDR3 reads TGTGCCAGTAGTATTTTGGCAGGGGGCGATTCGCCGTATGGCTACACCTTC. Translated, it gives CASSILAGGDSPYGYTF. The full variable domain, rest sourced from reference TRBV19 and TRBJ1-2, is DGGITQSPKYLFRKEGQNVTLSCEQNLNHDAMYWYRQDPGQGLRLIYYSQIVNDFQKGDIAEGYSVSREKKESFPLTVTSAQKNPTAFYLCASSILAGGDSPYGYTFGSGTRLTVV.